These 2 T cell receptor beta chains were sequenced from one sample in a study of blood T cell repertoires in COVID-19. The repertoire was sequenced with immunoSEQ multiplex PCR; TCRdb's copy has only in-frame clones and lacks some. This table has 70,000 to 95,000 clones, roughly 76% appearing once. The sequenced sample was peripheral blood. The receptor source for this set is a woman in her 70s with acute or convalescent COVID-19.

This clone showed up just once. The chain links TRBV25-1 to TRBJ1-2; D gene ambiguous. There are 16 residues in the CDR3. Germline-derived CDR1 and CDR2 are MGHDK and SYGVNS. V was clipped by 1 base and J by 7 bases, with 19 bases between them. The CDR3 reads CASSESGGLKGGGYTF. CDR3 bases: TGTGCCAGCAGTGAATCGGGAGGGTTAAAGGGAGGTGGCTACACCTTC.

The rearrangement links TRBV5-6 to TRBJ2-3, with TRBD1 matching over 10 bases. With 0 bases clipped from V and 8 bases from J, the junction kept 3 bases outside the gene matches. Germline V gene lookup returns CDR1 SGHDT and CDR2 YYEEEE. This CDR3 spans 14 amino acids. The CDR3 spells CASSLADRGATQYF. CDR3 coding DNA: TGTGCCAGCAGCTTGGCGGACAGGGGGGCTACGCAGTATTTT.